These 3 T cell receptor beta chains were sequenced from one sample in a study of blood T cell repertoires in COVID-19. Only in-frame clones appear in the TCRdb table, and some are missing; sequencing was by immunoSEQ multiplex PCR. The sample shows approximately 180,000 clones, 76% of them seen only once. Sequenced input: PBMCs or T cells enriched from blood (not recorded which). Receptors were obtained from a woman aged 45-65 years with acute COVID-19.

The chain has TRBV7-2 and TRBJ2-5; 11 nucleotides agree with TRBD2. The CDR3 runs to 18 residues. Trimming took 0 bases from V and 0 from J; bases not matched to a gene: 6. CDR1 is SGHTA and CDR2 is FQGNSA in the germline V gene. DNA for the CDR3: TGTGCCAGCAGCTTAGCCTATTTACTAGCGGGGGACCAAGAGACCCAGTACTTC. It specifies CASSLAYLLAGDQETQYF.

This rearrangement joins TRBV29-1 to TRBJ2-3; maybe TRBD1 (5 bases). V lost 7 bases to trimming and J lost 2 bases, with 7 bases between them. This CDR3 spans 11 amino acids. In germline, CDR1 is SQVTM, CDR2 ANQGSEA. As DNA, the CDR3 is TGCAGCGCGGACACCACAGATACGCAGTATTTT. The encoded protein is CSADTTDTQYF.

The rearrangement uses TRBV19 and TRBJ2-1, with 11 bases fitting TRBD2. Germline values: CDR1 LNHDA, CDR2 SQIVND (reference sequence). This CDR3 region has 18 residues. The junction had 7 bases not matched to a gene; V was cut back by 3 bases and J by 0 bases. The CDR3 region has the DNA TGTGCCAGTAGTATCTCTAGCGGGGGGTCGAGCTCCTACAATGAGCAGTTCTTC. Amino acids: CASSISSGGSSSYNEQFF.